The rows below give T cell receptor beta chains drawn from one sample of a study of cytomegalovirus exposure and HLA in healthy donors. The assay was immunoSEQ multiplex PCR, and TCRdb's table has in-frame clones only and misses some. The repertoire includes tens of thousands of clones, approximately 90% of them detected once, and 0.9% to 1.4% sits in the top ten. The sequenced material came from PBMCs. These receptors originate from a man younger than 35 in good health and CMV-seronegative. Each CDR3 is given with its conserved first and last residue.

j_call: TRBJ2-5
v_call: TRBV10-3
cdr3_aa: CAISDRLAGGGETQYF

j_call: TRBJ2-1
v_call: TRBV19
cdr3_aa: CASSISMSSYNEQFF

j_call: TRBJ2-1
v_call: TRBV4-3
cdr3_aa: CASSQDAGGSSYNEQFF

j_call: TRBJ1-2
v_call: TRBV18
cdr3_aa: CASSPESGTGKMF

j_call: TRBJ2-2
v_call: TRBV10-3
cdr3_aa: CAIRERGSDGELFF

j_call: TRBJ2-2
v_call: TRBV19
cdr3_aa: CASSRATGELFF

j_call: TRBJ1-3
v_call: TRBV4-1
cdr3_aa: CASSHPGSGNTIYF

j_call: TRBJ1-2
v_call: TRBV29-1
cdr3_aa: CSVEELTGWYF

j_call: TRBJ2-1
v_call: TRBV27
cdr3_aa: CASNTGLAKRGNEQFF

j_call: TRBJ2-2
v_call: TRBV19
cdr3_aa: CASGWTSGETGELFF

j_call: TRBJ1-3
v_call: TRBV4-1
cdr3_aa: CASSQVEAGAAGNTIYF

j_call: TRBJ2-2
v_call: TRBV5-6
cdr3_aa: CASSLVDRDSGELFF

j_call: TRBJ2-7
v_call: TRBV7-9
cdr3_aa: CASSLGRTGGSFSYEQYF

j_call: TRBJ2-1
v_call: TRBV9
cdr3_aa: CASSVSGGGLAGESEQFF

j_call: TRBJ2-1
v_call: TRBV10-3
cdr3_aa: CAIRPSGLRTQINYNEQFF

j_call: TRBJ2-1
v_call: TRBV23-1
cdr3_aa: CASRNPSGGLAGSEQFF

j_call: TRBJ1-2
v_call: TRBV28
cdr3_aa: CASSSKMRQVPYGYTF

j_call: TRBJ2-1
v_call: TRBV28
cdr3_aa: CASSHRRQEPSSYNEQFF

j_call: TRBJ2-3
v_call: TRBV19
cdr3_aa: CASQSGMSPGRSTDTQYF

j_call: TRBJ2-5
v_call: TRBV11-2
cdr3_aa: CASSSGLANPQETQYF

j_call: TRBJ1-5
v_call: TRBV7-8
cdr3_aa: CASSPGGSPQPQHF

j_call: TRBJ2-1
v_call: TRBV7-3
cdr3_aa: CASSSGQGGNEQFF

j_call: TRBJ1-5
v_call: TRBV6-1
cdr3_aa: CASSDAAGSPQPQHF

j_call: TRBJ2-3
v_call: TRBV29-1
cdr3_aa: CSSGLHGDTQYF

j_call: TRBJ2-5
v_call: TRBV5-1
cdr3_aa: CASSLGRGETQYF

j_call: TRBJ1-4
v_call: TRBV5-1
cdr3_aa: CASSLLSPGQLLSSTNEKLFF

j_call: TRBJ2-2
v_call: TRBV9
cdr3_aa: CASSDGELVRTGELFF

j_call: TRBJ1-2
v_call: TRBV15
cdr3_aa: CATSRGRGGNYGYTF

j_call: TRBJ2-3
v_call: TRBV27
cdr3_aa: CASFSQWSDTQYF

j_call: TRBJ2-7
v_call: TRBV4-3
cdr3_aa: CASSQDTYRSYEQYF

j_call: TRBJ2-2
v_call: TRBV5-4
cdr3_aa: CASSLQGASTGELFF

j_call: TRBJ1-1
v_call: TRBV5-4
cdr3_aa: CASSRTGSTEAFF

j_call: TRBJ2-2
v_call: TRBV29-1
cdr3_aa: CSVETSGSKVSTGELFF

j_call: TRBJ1-2
v_call: TRBV19
cdr3_aa: CASSESVADYGYTF

j_call: TRBJ1-3
v_call: TRBV6-1
cdr3_aa: CATEPGNTIYF

j_call: TRBJ2-7
v_call: TRBV10-1
cdr3_aa: CASSESTARGVDEQYF

j_call: TRBJ1-5
v_call: TRBV6-5
cdr3_aa: CASRGTGNQPQHF

j_call: TRBJ1-1
v_call: TRBV27
cdr3_aa: CASSLKRNTEAFF

j_call: TRBJ1-2
v_call: TRBV10-3
cdr3_aa: CAISDFRTAQNYGYTF

j_call: TRBJ1-5
v_call: TRBV10-3
cdr3_aa: CAISAGDSNQPQHF

j_call: TRBJ2-3
v_call: TRBV7-7
cdr3_aa: CASSLAPNTDTQYF

j_call: TRBJ1-5
v_call: TRBV6-5
cdr3_aa: CASSSNSGGVNQPQHF

j_call: TRBJ1-4
v_call: TRBV18
cdr3_aa: CASSPTNLATNEKLFF

j_call: TRBJ2-3
v_call: TRBV11-2
cdr3_aa: CASSFGVAGPTDTQYF

j_call: TRBJ2-7
v_call: TRBV6-1
cdr3_aa: CASIEGSEQYF

j_call: TRBJ2-7
v_call: TRBV6-5
cdr3_aa: CASSYGQWSSYEQYF

j_call: TRBJ1-2
v_call: TRBV28
cdr3_aa: CASTPQFVHGYTF

j_call: TRBJ1-1
v_call: TRBV28
cdr3_aa: CASSLSPTGMNTEAFF

j_call: TRBJ2-7
v_call: TRBV5-1
cdr3_aa: CASSLGTTRMGAYEQYF

j_call: TRBJ2-1
v_call: TRBV13
cdr3_aa: CASSSGLSSYNEQFF

j_call: TRBJ2-2
v_call: TRBV2
cdr3_aa: CASSASGTSVTGELFF

j_call: TRBJ2-4
v_call: TRBV2
cdr3_aa: CASRGNSGGIQYF

j_call: TRBJ2-1
v_call: TRBV2
cdr3_aa: CASSTDRGAYNEQFF

j_call: TRBJ2-1
v_call: TRBV30
cdr3_aa: CAWGIRGTPYNEQFF

j_call: TRBJ1-1
v_call: TRBV4-1
cdr3_aa: CASSQSGALNTEAFF

j_call: TRBJ1-1
v_call: TRBV7-3
cdr3_aa: CASSESGEYTEAFF

j_call: TRBJ1-2
v_call: TRBV4-3
cdr3_aa: CASSQDRTGGQGYTF